The 18 T cell receptor beta chains below were found in one sample sequenced in a study of cytomegalovirus exposure and HLA in healthy donors. Primers included in the PCR were 60 Vbeta and 13 Jbeta primers. Assay used: immunoSEQ multiplex PCR; TCRdb lists only in-frame clones, some missing. The sample lists over 85,000 clones; around 88% were seen once. Sequencing was carried out using PBMCs. These receptors were collected from a man aged 40-55 years in good health and CMV-seronegative.

The CDR3 loop reads CAISDPGTGIGNQPQHF. DNA for the CDR3: TGTGCCATCAGTGACCCAGGGACAGGGATTGGCAATCAGCCCCAGCATTTT. The chain is built from TRBV10-3 and TRBJ1-5; 9 nucleotides match TRBD1. The V gene end was trimmed by 3 bases and the J gene end by 2 bases; junction bases not matched to a gene: 8. Germline CDR1 ENHRY, CDR2 SYGVKD. This CDR3 has 17 residues.

The chain is built from TRBV28 and TRBJ1-1; D is perhaps TRBD1 (5 bases). Germline V gives CDR1 MDHEN, CDR2 SYDVKM. The V end was cut by 7 bases, the J end by 2 bases, with 11 bases between. The CDR3 contains 13 residues. The CDR3 bases are TGTGCCAGCATACAGGCAACAAACACTGAAGCTTTCTTT. It yields the protein CASIQATNTEAFF.

This chain links TRBV29-1 with TRBJ2-3, with 9 positions matching TRBD2. V was pared by 3 bases and J by 0 bases, with 4 bases of the junction left unmatched. Germline CDR1 reads SQVTM; CDR2 reads ANQGSEA. The CDR3 consists of 15 residues. The CDR3 reads CSVESSGDSTDTQYF. CDR3 nucleotide sequence: TGCAGCGTTGAGTCTAGCGGGGATAGCACAGATACGCAGTATTTT.

The chain links TRBV7-9 to TRBJ1-4; the D is unclear. The CDR3 has 16 amino acids. Trimming removed 1 base from V and 2 bases from J, with 11 bases in between. Germline values: CDR1 SEHNR, CDR2 FQNEAQ (reference sequence). Written as DNA, the CDR3 is TGTGCCAGCAGCTTAGACGGGATTGGGACTAATGAAAAACTGTTTTTT. It encodes CASSLDGIGTNEKLFF.

The chain recombines TRBV7-2 with TRBJ2-7, with D unclear. CDR1 and CDR2 from the germline V gene are SGHTA and FQGNSA. The CDR3 has 14 residues. V shed 0 bases and J shed 5 bases, with 11 bases lying between them. The CDR3 protein is CASSLAARTHEQYF. The CDR3 nucleotides are TGTGCCAGCAGCTTAGCGGCCCGTACACACGAGCAGTACTTC.

V usage is TRBV27 and J usage is TRBJ2-2; weak D call: TRBD1 (5 bases). CDR3 length: 14 residues. V gave up 6 bases and J gave up 4 bases, with 12 bases separating them. Germline V lookup: CDR1 MNHEY, CDR2 SMNVEV (reference sequence). The CDR3 loop is CASRPGHTTGELFF. In nucleotides, the CDR3 is TGTGCCAGCAGACCCGGACACACCACCGGGGAGCTGTTTTTT.

The rearrangement joins TRBV5-6 to TRBJ2-1; TRBD1 matches at 7 bases. CDR3 length: 14 residues. Germline lookup yields CDR1 SGHDT and CDR2 YYEEEE. The ends lost 3 bases at V and 3 bases at J; junction bases unmatched: 3. DNA of the CDR3: TGTGCCAGCAGCTCCGGGACAGTCTACAATGAGCAGTTCTTC. Amino acid sequence: CASSSGTVYNEQFF.

The CDR3 reads CASSQGGGPYNEQFF. CDR3 coding DNA: TGTGCCAGCAGCCAAGGGGGGGGGCCTTACAATGAGCAGTTCTTC. The V call is TRBV4-2, the J call TRBJ2-1; D is possibly TRBD2 (7 bases). CDR1 is LGHNA, CDR2 YNFKEQ, per germline. This CDR3 is built from 15 residues. Trimming stripped 1 base from V and 4 bases from J, with 11 bases between.

The chain is built from TRBV29-1 and TRBJ1-1; 8 nucleotides align to TRBD1. CDR1 SQVTM and CDR2 ANQGSEA come from the germline V gene. CDR3 length: 15 residues. V gave up 7 bases and J gave up 1 base; unmatched junction bases: 11. The CDR3 is CSAHTRQGTNTEAFF. In nucleotides, the CDR3 is TGCAGCGCCCACACCCGACAGGGGACGAACACTGAAGCTTTCTTT.

CDR3 amino acids: CASSLAGQGSYGYTF. In DNA, the CDR3 is TGTGCCAGCAGCTTAGCGGGACAGGGTTCCTATGGCTACACCTTC. V usage is TRBV7-2 and J usage is TRBJ1-2, with 9 bases aligning to TRBD1. This CDR3 has 15 residues. The junction had 3 bases not matched to a gene; V was cut back by 0 bases and J by 4 bases. Germline lookup yields CDR1 SGHTA and CDR2 FQGNSA.

The rearrangement joins TRBV5-4 to TRBJ2-7; tentatively, D is TRBD1 (6 bases). CDR1 and CDR2 (germline): SGHNT, YYREEE (reference sequence). The CDR3 contains 17 residues. The V and J ends lost 5 bases and 0 bases respectively, with 21 bases between them. This chain's CDR3 is CASSPTPRQALSYEQYF. CDR3 nucleotides: TGTGCCAGCAGTCCGACTCCCAGACAGGCGCTCTCCTACGAGCAGTACTTC.

Only a few counts were recorded for this clone. V usage is TRBV4-3 and J usage is TRBJ2-5; possibly TRBD2 for D (7 bases). This CDR3 has 13 amino acids. Germline CDR1 reads LGHNA; CDR2 reads YSLEER. Trimming stripped 1 base from V and 10 bases from J, with 13 bases between. CDR3 residues: CASSQGQRGGQYF. In nucleotides, the CDR3 is TGCGCCAGCAGCCAAGGTCAAAGGGGGGGCCAGTACTTC.

This chain uses TRBV27 with TRBJ2-5; TRBD1 might be the D (6 bases). The CDR3 loop spans 14 amino acids. CDR1 and CDR2 from the germline V gene are MNHEY and SMNVEV (reference sequence). The V end was cut by 5 bases, the J end by 5 bases, with 15 bases between. In DNA form, the CDR3 reads TGTGCCAGCAGTACGCGGCCCAGGGGCGAGACCCAGTACTTC. Translation gives CASSTRPRGETQYF.

CDR3 in amino acids: CASRDRGNTEAFF. The CDR3 DNA is TGTGCCAGTAGGGACAGGGGAAACACTGAAGCTTTCTTT. The rearrangement joins TRBV19 to TRBJ1-1; 9 bases line up with TRBD1. The V segment lost 6 bases and the J segment 2 bases; nucleotides outside the gene matches: 1. Germline V gene sequence: CDR1 LNHDA, CDR2 SQIVND (reference sequence). This CDR3 contains 13 residues.

V usage is TRBV7-7 and J usage is TRBJ2-7, with 9 bases that match TRBD1. There are 15 residues in the CDR3. With 4 bases clipped from V and 5 bases from J, the junction kept 9 bases outside the gene matches. Per the germline V gene, CDR1 is SSHAT and CDR2 is FNYEAQ (reference sequence). The CDR3 loop reads CASSSSRDRVNEQYF. CDR3 nucleotides: TGTGCCAGCAGCTCCAGCCGGGACAGGGTGAACGAGCAGTACTTC.

V gene TRBV6-5 combines with J gene TRBJ2-7; D might be TRBD1 (6 bases). CDR1 and CDR2 (germline): MNHEY, SVGAGI. This CDR3 is 13 amino acids long. Deletions cut 0 bases from V and 7 bases from J, with 10 bases between. The CDR3 DNA is TGTGCCAGCAGTTACTCGTGGACAGCAGAGCAGTACTTC. Residues: CASSYSWTAEQYF.

The V and J genes are TRBV6-6 and TRBJ2-1; 8 positions agree with TRBD1. The length of the CDR3 is 15 residues. Germline CDR1 and CDR2: MNHNY and SVGAGI (reference sequence). J lost 0 bases, V lost 5 bases, and 3 bases had no gene match. The CDR3, as DNA: TGTGCCAGCAGTCCCCAGGGGGCCTCCTACAATGAGCAGTTCTTC. Residues: CASSPQGASYNEQFF.

The CDR3 protein is CASSLIPGSDTQYF. In DNA, the CDR3 is TGCGCCAGCAGCTTGATTCCGGGATCCGATACGCAGTATTTT. The rearrangement uses TRBV5-1 and TRBJ2-3, with a possible D match to TRBD2 (5 bases). V was pared by 1 base and J by 6 bases, with 12 bases between. This CDR3 has 14 amino acids. The germline V gene has CDR1 SGHRS and CDR2 YFSETQ.